This T cell receptor beta chain was documented in a study of CXCR3-negative and CXCR3-positive naive CD8 T cells. Study overall: Each library held about 1.5 +/- 0.3 million TRB reads, some 130 million in total. Findings and caveats of the study: Naive CXCR3-negative cells resembled naive CXCR3-positive cells in TRBV-TRBJ usage; memory cells differed. CXCR3-expressing naive cells carried TRB CDR3s more hydrophobic than those of CXCR3-negative naive cells. No difference in surface CD5 was seen between naive subsets, and TCR strength was inferred from TRB CDR3 properties.

Cells that were CD45RO-CCR7+CD27+CD95- constituted naive CD8+ T cells. cDNA libraries for TRB were generated by 5' RACE incorporating UMI labels. Each CDR3 protein gets one entry in TCRdb, which reprocessed the 5' RACE reads and gives no DNA. Here the sample table reports approximately 89,000 distinct CDR3 sequences. Note on this clonotype: What it binds is not known.

This TCR was recovered from a human donor in good health. Some clones in this sample may be carry-over from other donors' samples. The sequenced sample was naive CXCR3+ CD8+ T cells from blood. Subset meaning: CD45RO-CCR7+CD27+CD95- naive CD8+ T cells expressing CXCR3 (TNR3+).

CDR3 residues: CASSPPGTSGNEQFF. V gene TRBV3-1 combines with J gene TRBJ2-1; TCRdb designates TRBD2, a call that cannot be tested without DNA. The CDR3 has 15 residues. Germline CDR1 and CDR2: LGHDT and YNNKEL (reference sequence).